The rows below give T cell receptor beta chains drawn from one sample of a study of T cell responses to AZD1222 COVID-19 vaccine. Repertoires were generated with immunoSEQ multiplex PCR, while TCRdb's copy carries only in-frame clones and drops some. The sample contains fewer than 150,000 clones, around nine tenths of which appear only once. The source was peripheral blood, collected on day 0 of AZD1222 vaccination. Source of these receptors: an adult in good health. Each CDR3 is given with its conserved first and last residue. The D gene is left open where the match is weak. A row's size may be missing; if present it is once, few, many or a size class.

cdr3_aa: CASSPPLGDVEKLFF; cdr3_nt: TGTGCCAGCAGCCCTCCACTGGGGGATGTTGAAAAACTGTTTTTT; d_call: -; v_call: TRBV7-9; j_call: TRBJ1-4; clone_size: -
cdr3_aa: CASSQERAGSYEQYF; cdr3_nt: TGCGCCAGCAGCCAAGAGCGCGCGGGCAGCTACGAGCAGTACTTC; d_call: -; v_call: TRBV4-3; j_call: TRBJ2-7; clone_size: -
cdr3_aa: CASSPFFDTQYF; cdr3_nt: TGTGCCAGCAGCCCTTTCTTCGATACGCAGTATTTT; d_call: -; v_call: TRBV14; j_call: TRBJ2-3; clone_size: -
cdr3_aa: CASSYLQGASNQPQHF; cdr3_nt: TGTGCCAGCAGTTACTTACAGGGGGCGAGCAATCAGCCCCAGCATTTT; d_call: TRBD1; v_call: TRBV28; j_call: TRBJ1-5; clone_size: -
cdr3_aa: CASSQDLNPNNSPLHF; cdr3_nt: TGTGCCAGCAGCCAAGATCTGAACCCTAATAATTCACCCCTCCACTTT; d_call: -; v_call: TRBV4-2; j_call: TRBJ1-6; clone_size: -
cdr3_aa: CAWSLGGANVLTF; cdr3_nt: TGTGCCTGGAGTCTGGGTGGGGCCAACGTCCTGACTTTC; d_call: -; v_call: TRBV30; j_call: TRBJ2-6; clone_size: -
cdr3_aa: CSATQLAGEYEQYF; cdr3_nt: TGCAGCGCTACCCAACTAGCGGGAGAGTACGAGCAGTACTTC; d_call: TRBD2; v_call: TRBV29-1; j_call: TRBJ2-7; clone_size: -
cdr3_aa: CASSLDPGVDTQYF; cdr3_nt: TGTGCCAGCAGCTTGGACCCGGGGGTCGATACGCAGTATTTT; d_call: -; v_call: TRBV5-4; j_call: TRBJ2-3; clone_size: few
cdr3_aa: CASSQGSADLVYNEQFF; cdr3_nt: TGTGCCAGCAGCCAAGGATCCGCGGATTTGGTCTACAATGAGCAGTTCTTC; d_call: -; v_call: TRBV3-1/TRBV3-2; j_call: TRBJ2-1; clone_size: -
cdr3_aa: CASSQASSYNEQFF; cdr3_nt: TGTGCCAGCAGCCAAGCAAGCTCCTACAATGAGCAGTTCTTC; d_call: -; v_call: TRBV14; j_call: TRBJ2-1; clone_size: -
cdr3_aa: CASSLARYEQYF; cdr3_nt: TGTGCCAGCAGCTTAGCCAGGTACGAGCAGTACTTC; d_call: -; v_call: TRBV7-2; j_call: TRBJ2-7; clone_size: -
cdr3_aa: CASSFATGSSTDTQYF; cdr3_nt: TGTGCCAGCAGCTTCGCGACAGGGTCTAGCACAGATACGCAGTATTTT; d_call: TRBD1; v_call: TRBV5-8; j_call: TRBJ2-3; clone_size: once
cdr3_aa: CASSFHQGSNTEAFF; cdr3_nt: TGTGCCAGCAGCTTTCACCAGGGCTCGAACACTGAAGCTTTCTTT; d_call: -; v_call: TRBV5-4; j_call: TRBJ1-1; clone_size: -
cdr3_aa: CASSLWGQNPYEQYF; cdr3_nt: TGTGCCAGCAGTTTATGGGGACAGAATCCCTACGAGCAGTACTTC; d_call: TRBD1; v_call: TRBV27; j_call: TRBJ2-7; clone_size: -
cdr3_aa: CATSDPVAGRYNEQFF; cdr3_nt: TGTGCCACCAGTGATCCCGTTGCGGGCCGATACAATGAGCAGTTCTTC; d_call: -; v_call: TRBV24-1; j_call: TRBJ2-1; clone_size: -
cdr3_aa: CASSSASGSGGITDTQYF; cdr3_nt: TGTGCCAGCAGTTCCGCTAGCGGGAGTGGAGGGATCACAGATACGCAGTATTTT; d_call: TRBD2; v_call: TRBV6-2/TRBV6-3; j_call: TRBJ2-3; clone_size: -
cdr3_aa: CASGIEQFF; cdr3_nt: TGTGCCAGCGGGATTGAGCAGTTCTTC; d_call: -; v_call: TRBV2; j_call: TRBJ2-1; clone_size: -
cdr3_aa: CASSLYAQGTGGYTF; cdr3_nt: TGTGCCAGCAGCCTATACGCGCAAGGTACAGGAGGCTACACCTTC; d_call: -; v_call: TRBV5-5; j_call: TRBJ1-2; clone_size: -
cdr3_aa: CAWSTPSSGEAFF; cdr3_nt: TGTGCCTGGAGTACCCCCTCGTCGGGTGAAGCTTTCTTT; d_call: -; v_call: TRBV30; j_call: TRBJ1-1; clone_size: -
cdr3_aa: CASSGLGVRLTYPSSYEQYF; cdr3_nt: TGTGCCAGCAGTGGCCTAGGAGTCAGATTAACTTACCCAAGCTCCTACGAGCAGTACTTC; d_call: -; v_call: TRBV2; j_call: TRBJ2-7; clone_size: -
cdr3_aa: CASSFVGSRDEQYF; cdr3_nt: TGTGCCAGCAGTTTTGTCGGGAGTCGGGACGAGCAGTACTTC; d_call: -; v_call: TRBV28; j_call: TRBJ2-7; clone_size: -
cdr3_aa: CASSVAPSGSSTDTQYF; cdr3_nt: TGTGCCAGCAGCGTAGCTCCTAGCGGGTCTAGCACAGATACGCAGTATTTT; d_call: TRBD2; v_call: TRBV9; j_call: TRBJ2-3; clone_size: -